The rows below give T cell receptor beta chains drawn from one sample of a study of blood T cell repertoires in COVID-19. Measured with immunoSEQ multiplex PCR; TCRdb has only the in-frame clones, and not every one. The top ten hold 2% to 2.5% of the sample, which has some 120,000 clones, about three quarters seen once. Sequenced sample: peripheral blood. The origin of the receptors is a woman in her 70s with acute or convalescent COVID-19. Each CDR3 is given with its conserved first and last residue. D genes are given only for firm matches. Clone size is not always given. Where it is, it says once, few, many or a class for expanded clones.

CDR3	DNA	J	size	D	V
CASSLAPGLAGGGNTQYF	TGTGCCAGCAGCTTAGCTCCCGGACTAGCGGGGGGCGGGAATACGCAGTATTTT	TRBJ2-3	NA	TRBD2	TRBV7-9
CASALWEGVVDEQFF	TGCGCCAGCGCCTTGTGGGAGGGCGTTGTAGATGAGCAGTTCTTC	TRBJ2-1	NA	TRBD2	TRBV5-1
CASSRPSGGSSYNEQFF	TGTGCCAGCTCACGCCCTAGCGGGGGGAGCTCCTACAATGAGCAGTTCTTC	TRBJ2-1	NA	TRBD2	TRBV18
CASRGQGSGTEAFF	TGCGCCAGCAGGGGACAGGGATCGGGCACTGAAGCTTTCTTT	TRBJ1-1	NA	TRBD1	TRBV5-1
CASSGKGQGAWNF	TGTGCCAGCAGTGGGAAAGGGCAGGGGGCTTGGAACTTC	TRBJ2-4	NA	TRBD1	TRBV7-9
CASSQDGLAGVKSYNEQFF	TGCGCCAGCAGCCAAGACGGGCTAGCGGGAGTAAAATCCTACAATGAGCAGTTCTTC	TRBJ2-1	NA	TRBD2	TRBV4-1
CASSLDLGGRNSYNEQFF	TGTGCCAGCAGCTTAGACTTAGGAGGGAGGAACTCCTACAATGAGCAGTTCTTC	TRBJ2-1	NA	NA	TRBV7-2
CASSLGDRGLNTEAFF	TGCGCCAGCAGCTTAGGGGACAGGGGTTTGAACACTGAAGCTTTCTTT	TRBJ1-1	NA	TRBD1	TRBV5-1
CASSLGTTGELFF	TGTGCCAGCAGCCTAGGAACCACCGGGGAGCTGTTTTTT	TRBJ2-2	NA	NA	TRBV6-6
CASSRGGGGELFF	TGTGCCAGCAGCCGCGGGGGGGGCGGGGAGCTGTTTTTT	TRBJ2-2	NA	TRBD2	TRBV7-2
CASSPGQGDNSPLHF	TGTGCCAGCAGCCCGGGCCAGGGTGATAATTCACCCCTCCACTTT	TRBJ1-6	NA	NA	TRBV5-6
CASSQEGEKLFF	TGTGCCAGCAGTCAGGAGGGTGAAAAACTGTTTTTT	TRBJ1-4	few	NA	TRBV12-3/TRBV12-4
CASSQGAGGYTF	TGTGCCAGCAGCCAAGGGGCAGGGGGCTACACCTTC	TRBJ1-2	NA	NA	TRBV9
CASSANIPGQGYNEQFF	TGCGCCAGCAGTGCCAACATACCGGGACAGGGATACAATGAGCAGTTCTTC	TRBJ2-1	few	TRBD1	TRBV10-1
CASSLGDEKLFF	TGTGCCAGCAGTTTGGGAGACGAAAAACTGTTTTTT	TRBJ1-4	few	NA	TRBV12-3/TRBV12-4
CASMRQGEGKLFF	TGTGCCAGCATGAGACAAGGAGAGGGAAAACTGTTTTTT	TRBJ1-4	NA	NA	TRBV25-1
CSASYSGNTIYF	TGCAGTGCTAGTTACTCTGGAAACACCATATATTTT	TRBJ1-3	NA	NA	TRBV20-1
CASSQNRVGNTIYF	TGTGCCAGCAGTCAGAACAGGGTCGGAAACACCATATATTTT	TRBJ1-3	NA	NA	TRBV27
CASSSGAGTDTQYF	TGTGCCAGCAGTTCAGGGGCTGGCACAGATACGCAGTATTTT	TRBJ2-3	NA	NA	TRBV28
CASSRTQGQGWTQYF	TGTGCCAGCAGCCGAACACAAGGACAGGGCTGGACCCAGTACTTC	TRBJ2-5	NA	TRBD1	TRBV14
CASSLEGRAGGEFF	TGCGCCAGCAGCTTGGAAGGTCGCGCCGGAGGGGAGTTCTTC	TRBJ2-1	once	NA	TRBV5-1
CASSTQTGQGSGYNEQFF	TGTGCCAGTAGTACCCAAACTGGACAGGGCTCGGGGTACAATGAGCAGTTCTTC	TRBJ2-1	NA	TRBD1	TRBV19
CASRLGGHEQYF	TGCGCCAGCAGACTCGGCGGCCACGAGCAGTACTTC	TRBJ2-7	NA	NA	TRBV5-1
CASSHGTGVGYTF	TGCGCCAGCAGCCATGGGACAGGGGTTGGCTACACCTTC	TRBJ1-2	many	TRBD1	TRBV4-1
CASRRDRGTNEKLFF	TGTGCCAGCAGGCGGGACAGGGGAACTAATGAAAAACTGTTTTTT	TRBJ1-4	NA	TRBD1	TRBV6-5
CASSLAGGYSYNEQFF	TGTGCCAGCAGCTTGGCCGGGGGGTACTCCTACAATGAGCAGTTCTTC	TRBJ2-1	few	TRBD2	TRBV5-8
CASRAPGSGANVLTF	TGTGCCAGCAGAGCTCCAGGATCCGGGGCCAACGTCCTGACTTTC	TRBJ2-6	once	NA	TRBV28